This is a list of T cell receptor beta chains from one sample in a study of cytomegalovirus exposure and HLA in healthy donors. The assay was immunoSEQ multiplex PCR, and TCRdb's table has in-frame clones only and misses some. The data show 150,000 to 200,000 clones, 80% seen once. What was sequenced was PBMCs. Receptors originate from a boy aged 5-17 years in good health and CMV-seronegative. Each CDR3 is given with its conserved first and last residue. The D gene is left open where the match is weak. Expanded clones get a size class; other rows say once, few or many, or leave the size out.

clone_size | j_call | d_call | v_call | cdr3_aa | cdr3_nt
once | TRBJ2-5 | - | TRBV5-1 | CASSLAGHETQYF | TGCGCCAGCAGCTTGGCAGGGCACGAGACCCAGTACTTC
- | TRBJ1-1 | TRBD1 | TRBV19 | CASISGWTGRTEAFF | TGTGCCAGTATTAGCGGATGGACAGGGCGTACTGAAGCTTTCTTT
- | TRBJ1-2 | - | TRBV4-1 | CASSHRTKNYGYTF | TGCGCCAGCAGCCACCGAACTAAGAACTATGGCTACACCTTC
- | TRBJ1-2 | - | TRBV9 | CASSVGEGTNNGYTF | TGTGCCAGCAGCGTAGGAGAGGGAACAAATAATGGCTACACCTTC
- | TRBJ2-2 | - | TRBV2 | CASSAQGLNGELFF | TGTGCCAGCAGTGCCCAGGGTCTAAACGGGGAGCTGTTTTTT
- | TRBJ2-5 | TRBD2 | TRBV5-4 | CASRRQGLAGQETQYF | TGTGCCAGCAGACGCCAAGGACTAGCGGGGCAAGAGACCCAGTACTTC
- | TRBJ1-4 | - | TRBV30 | CAWKKAGRILVYEKLFF | TGTGCCTGGAAAAAGGCAGGGAGGATCCTGGTCTATGAAAAACTGTTTTTT
- | TRBJ1-5 | - | TRBV6-1 | CASSEGWAGGGLQPQHF | TGTGCCAGCAGTGAGGGTTGGGCGGGGGGAGGATTACAGCCCCAGCATTTT
- | TRBJ2-3 | TRBD2 | TRBV23-1 | CASSRTNRLAGGPDTQYF | TGCGCCAGCAGTCGAACCAATCGACTAGCGGGAGGACCAGATACGCAGTATTTT
- | TRBJ1-1 | - | TRBV9 | CASSTPGQNTEAFF | TGTGCCAGCAGTACCCCGGGACAGAACACTGAAGCTTTCTTT
- | TRBJ1-4 | - | TRBV5-1 | CASSLGSSGATNEKLFF | TGCGCCAGCAGCCTCGGATCTTCGGGGGCAACTAATGAAAAACTGTTTTTT
- | TRBJ1-3 | TRBD1 | TRBV27 | CASSSTGGEYPGNTIYF | TGTGCCAGCAGTTCAACAGGGGGCGAATATCCTGGAAACACCATATATTTT
few | TRBJ2-7 | - | TRBV20-1 | CSASAGYEQYF | TGCAGTGCTAGCGCGGGCTACGAGCAGTACTTC
- | TRBJ2-5 | TRBD2 | TRBV7-9 | CASSLGGTTDAETQYF | TGTGCCAGCAGCTTAGGGGGGACTACGGACGCGGAGACCCAGTACTTC
- | TRBJ1-2 | - | TRBV5-1 | CASSGKGRSNYGYTF | TGCGCCAGCAGCGGCAAGGGGCGCTCTAACTATGGCTACACCTTC
- | TRBJ2-2 | - | TRBV7-6 | CASSEGVGGELFF | TGTGCCAGCAGCGAAGGGGTCGGCGGGGAGCTGTTTTTT
- | TRBJ2-5 | TRBD2 | TRBV30 | CAWSGGGGAETQYF | TGTGCCTGGAGTGGTGGCGGGGGGGCAGAGACCCAGTACTTC
- | TRBJ2-5 | TRBD2 | TRBV28 | CASSLSHTSARQETQYF | TGTGCCAGCAGTTTATCCCATACTAGCGCCAGACAAGAGACCCAGTACTTC
once | TRBJ1-1 | - | TRBV19 | CASSFRGRFGEDAFF | TGTGCCAGTAGCTTTCGTGGGAGATTCGGGGAAGACGCTTTCTTT
- | TRBJ2-3 | TRBD2 | TRBV9 | CASSEREGRFTDTQYF | TGTGCCAGCAGCGAGAGGGAGGGGCGTTTCACAGATACGCAGTATTTT
- | TRBJ1-4 | - | TRBV19 | CASSIRKRSNEKLFF | TGTGCCAGTAGTATAAGGAAGAGGTCTAATGAAAAACTGTTTTTT
once | TRBJ1-2 | TRBD1 | TRBV4-1 | CASSRSTIDRGQGYTF | TGCGCCAGCAGCCGCTCCACAATCGACAGGGGGCAGGGGTACACCTTC
- | TRBJ1-5 | - | TRBV7-8 | CASSLDLASTQPQHF | TGTGCCAGCAGCTTAGATCTGGCTTCAACTCAGCCCCAGCATTTT
- | TRBJ2-6 | - | TRBV11-3 | CACRHGANVLTF | TGTGCCTGCCGACACGGGGCCAACGTCCTGACTTTC
few | TRBJ2-1 | TRBD2 | TRBV19 | CASSIDGFGTSGIYNEQFF | TGTGCCAGTAGTATAGATGGATTCGGGACTAGCGGGATCTACAATGAGCAGTTCTTC
- | TRBJ2-3 | - | TRBV7-2 | CASSFRPSYTDTQYF | TGTGCCAGCAGCTTCCGTCCTTCCTACACAGATACGCAGTATTTT
- | TRBJ1-2 | - | TRBV11-1 | CASSLRSRSTYGYTF | TGTGCCAGCAGCTTAAGATCTCGGTCTACCTATGGCTACACCTTC
- | TRBJ1-2 | - | TRBV11-2 | CASSLEGSGYTF | TGTGCCAGCAGCTTGGAGGGAAGCGGCTACACCTTC
- | TRBJ2-3 | - | TRBV19 | CASSRQAKFSGTDTQYF | TGTGCCAGTAGTAGACAGGCTAAATTCTCGGGCACAGATACGCAGTATTTT
- | TRBJ1-1 | - | TRBV9 | CASSGPMNTEAFF | TGTGCCAGCAGCGGGCCGATGAACACTGAAGCTTTCTTT
- | TRBJ1-2 | - | TRBV5-6 | CASSQPALRNYGYTF | TGTGCCAGCAGTCAACCCGCCCTACGAAACTATGGCTACACCTTC
once | TRBJ1-6 | - | TRBV7-9 | CASSRDGGYNSPLHF | TGTGCCAGCAGCCGGGACGGGGGTTATAATTCACCCCTCCACTTT
- | TRBJ2-7 | TRBD2 | TRBV10-3 | CAIRRAERGVYEQYF | TGTGCCATCAGGCGGGCAGAGCGGGGGGTTTACGAGCAGTACTTC
- | TRBJ1-3 | - | TRBV5-6 | CASSFLSGSGNTIYF | TGTGCCAGCAGCTTCCTTTCAGGGTCCGGAAACACCATATATTTT
- | TRBJ1-2 | - | TRBV19 | CASSIYEGDYGYTF | TGTGCCAGTAGTATATATGAGGGGGACTATGGCTACACCTTC
- | TRBJ2-7 | - | TRBV11-3 | CASSLAFQEGRLPYEQYF | TGTGCCAGCAGCTTAGCCTTTCAGGAGGGGCGGCTACCCTACGAGCAGTACTTC